This is a list of T cell receptor beta chains from one sample in a study of blood T cell repertoires in COVID-19. Assay: immunoSEQ multiplex PCR; the TCRdb copy retains only in-frame clones and omits some. The sample yields 200,000 to 250,000 clones, about nine tenths seen once. Sample: PBMCs or T cells enriched from blood (not recorded which). These receptors originate from a man aged 35 to 55 who had recovered from COVID-19. Both conserved end residues are part of each CDR3. D genes are given only for firm matches. A clone size is listed for some rows: how often the clone was seen (once, few, many), or a class if it is expanded.

>TRBD2|TRBJ2-7|TRBV4-1|.
TGCGCCAGCAGCCAAGGACTCACAACGGGGGGTAACGAGCAGTACTTC
CASSQGLTTGGNEQYF
>.|TRBJ1-5|TRBV7-3|.
TGTGCCAGCAGCCGTGGCGGGGAGGGACAGCCCCAGCATTTT
CASSRGGEGQPQHF
>.|TRBJ1-6|TRBV11-3|.
TGTGCCAGCAGCCAACCCAGGGAGGGTAATTCACCCCTCCACTTT
CASSQPREGNSPLHF
>.|TRBJ2-1|TRBV3-1/TRBV3-2|.
TGTGCCAGCAGCCAATGGAGGAATGAGCAGTTCTTC
CASSQWRNEQFF
>.|TRBJ2-7|TRBV5-6|.
TGTGCCAGCAGCCCGGTAGGGGGTAACTCCTACGAGCAGTACTTC
CASSPVGGNSYEQYF
>.|TRBJ1-2|TRBV7-3|few
TGTGCCAGCAGTCCCGGGGTAGGATCGGGTGGCTACACCTTC
CASSPGVGSGGYTF
>TRBD2|TRBJ2-2|TRBV28|.
TGTGCCAGCAGTAGGCCGGGACTAGACTTTCGGGGGGAGCTGTTTTTT
CASSRPGLDFRGELFF
>.|TRBJ1-1|TRBV10-3|few
TGTGCCATCAGTGAAAAAGGCGGGAGCACTGAAGCTTTCTTT
CAISEKGGSTEAFF
>.|TRBJ1-1|TRBV6-5|.
TGTGCCAGCAGTTACGAAGGGGGAAGGGGCTCGTCTGAAGCTTTCTTT
CASSYEGGRGSSEAFF
>.|TRBJ2-5|TRBV12-5|.
TGTGCTAGTGGTCCCGGGTTCCAAGAGACCCAGTACTTC
CASGPGFQETQYF
>.|TRBJ1-5|TRBV6-5|.
TGTGCCAGCAAGGGGAGCAATCAGCCCCAGCATTTT
CASKGSNQPQHF
>.|TRBJ1-2|TRBV7-6|.
TGTGCCAGCAGCTTAGACAGTATTCATGGCTACACCTTC
CASSLDSIHGYTF
>.|TRBJ1-2|TRBV28|.
TGTGCCAGCAGTTTAGTAGGGGAAGGTACCTATGGCTACACCTTC
CASSLVGEGTYGYTF
>.|TRBJ1-1|TRBV28|.
TGTGCCAGCAGTCCCGGTACAGCTATGAACACTGAAGCTTTCTTT
CASSPGTAMNTEAFF
>TRBD2|TRBJ2-1|TRBV5-4|.
TGTGCCAGCAGCCGGATGGGCGGGAGGGCGTATGAGCAGTTCTTC
CASSRMGGRAYEQFF
>.|TRBJ2-1|TRBV21-1|.
TGTGCCAGCAGCAAAGGACTACTAGGAAACAATGAGCAGTTCTTC
CASSKGLLGNNEQFF
>.|TRBJ1-1|TRBV7-6|once
TGTGCCAGCAGTTACGACAGGTACTCTGAAGCTTTCTTT
CASSYDRYSEAFF
>TRBD2|TRBJ2-7|TRBV2|.
TGTGCCAGCAGTGCTACAAATATCGTTAGCGGGAGCGGTTACGAGCAGTACTTC
CASSATNIVSGSGYEQYF
>TRBD1|TRBJ1-2|TRBV11-2|.
TGTGCCAGCAGCTTAGGTGGAGGGACAGCCGGAAGCTTC
CASSLGGGTAGSF
>.|TRBJ1-1|TRBV5-4|once
TGTGCCAGCAGGGAGGGGACCGTCGCTGAAGCTTTCTTT
CASREGTVAEAFF
>.|TRBJ1-5|TRBV6-4|.
TGTGCCAGCAGTGGCGACAGCGATCAGCCCCAGCATTTT
CASSGDSDQPQHF
>.|TRBJ2-7|TRBV28|once
TGTGCCAGCAGTCCAAGGACAGTTCCGAACGAGCAGTACTTC
CASSPRTVPNEQYF
>.|TRBJ2-3|TRBV4-3|.
TGCGCCAGCAGCCAAGATGGAGACGTCCCCCCAGATACGCAGTATTTT
CASSQDGDVPPDTQYF
>TRBD2|TRBJ2-7|TRBV7-2|.
TGTGCCAGCAGCCGCGGACTAGCGGACTCCTACGAGCAGTACTTC
CASSRGLADSYEQYF
>.|TRBJ1-2|TRBV9|.
TGTGCCAGCAGCGTAGAACCGGGGGATTATGGCTACACCTTC
CASSVEPGDYGYTF
>TRBD2|TRBJ2-1|TRBV7-9|.
TGTGCCAGCATCCGACTAGCGGGCTACAATGAGCAGTTCTTC
CASIRLAGYNEQFF
>.|TRBJ2-1|TRBV10-3|few
TGTGCCATCAGTGAGGCCATCGGGGGACGGTGGAATGAGCAGTTCTTC
CAISEAIGGRWNEQFF
>.|TRBJ1-6|TRBV11-3|.
TGTGCCAGCAGCCCGACAGGACCAAATTCACCCCTCCACTTT
CASSPTGPNSPLHF
>TRBD1|TRBJ2-7|TRBV29-1|.
TGCAGCGTTGAGGCCGCGGACAGGGGTTTAACCTACGAGCAGTACTTC
CSVEAADRGLTYEQYF
>TRBD1|TRBJ2-2|TRBV24-1|.
TGTGCCACCAGTGATCCCGGGACAGGGGTAACCGGGGAGCTGTTTTTT
CATSDPGTGVTGELFF
>TRBD2|TRBJ2-1|TRBV10-3|.
TGTGCCATCAGTTTTAGCGGGAGTGGTTCCTACAATGAGCAGTTCTTC
CAISFSGSGSYNEQFF
>.|TRBJ2-1|TRBV7-9|.
TGTGCCAGCAGCTTCGGTACGGCGGGCGACAATGAGCAGTTCTTC
CASSFGTAGDNEQFF
>.|TRBJ2-7|TRBV7-9|.
TGTGCCACCCAACGCTACCAGGGACTCGAGCAGTACTTC
CATQRYQGLEQYF
>.|TRBJ2-2|TRBV3-1/TRBV3-2|.
TGTGCCAGCAGCGCTACTGAGCGTGCTAGGATGTTTTTT
CASSATERARMFF
>TRBD1|TRBJ1-1|TRBV25-1|.
TGTGCCAGCGGACAGGCTGTGAACACTGAAGCTTTCTTT
CASGQAVNTEAFF
>.|TRBJ2-3|TRBV4-3|.
TGCGCCAGCAACCAAGATGGCCAGAGCACAGATACGCAGTATTTT
CASNQDGQSTDTQYF
>TRBD2|TRBJ2-1|TRBV7-3|.
TGTGCCAGCAGCTTAATCGGACTAGTCTCGTCCGAGCAGTTCTTC
CASSLIGLVSSEQFF
>.|TRBJ1-2|TRBV19|.
TGTGCCAGTAGTCCAGTGGCTTCACCTAACTATGGCTACACCTTC
CASSPVASPNYGYTF
>TRBD2|TRBJ2-1|TRBV9|.
TGTGCCAGCAGCGAAGGACTAGCGGGGGGGCGCTACAATGAGCAGTTCTTC
CASSEGLAGGRYNEQFF
>TRBD1|TRBJ1-6|TRBV9|.
TGTGCCAGCCGGGACAGATCAGGGACGAATTCACCCCTCCACTTT
CASRDRSGTNSPLHF
>TRBD2|TRBJ2-2|TRBV9|.
TGTGCCAGCAGCGTAGGGCTAGCGGGAGACACCGGGGAGCTGTTTTTT
CASSVGLAGDTGELFF
>.|TRBJ2-3|TRBV30|.
TGTGCCTGGAACAGTGCTAGCACAGATACGCAGTATTTT
CAWNSASTDTQYF
>TRBD1|TRBJ2-3|TRBV5-6|.
TGTGCCAGCAGCTCCCGGGACAGGGGGCCAGATACGCAGTATTTT
CASSSRDRGPDTQYF
>.|TRBJ2-7|TRBV11-2|.
TGTGCCAGCTCCACAGCTGCGAATGGTTGGCAGTACTTC
CASSTAANGWQYF
>TRBD2|TRBJ2-1|TRBV7-9|.
TGTGCCAGCAGCTTAGAATCGAGCGGGAGGGACTATGAGCAGTTCTTC
CASSLESSGRDYEQFF